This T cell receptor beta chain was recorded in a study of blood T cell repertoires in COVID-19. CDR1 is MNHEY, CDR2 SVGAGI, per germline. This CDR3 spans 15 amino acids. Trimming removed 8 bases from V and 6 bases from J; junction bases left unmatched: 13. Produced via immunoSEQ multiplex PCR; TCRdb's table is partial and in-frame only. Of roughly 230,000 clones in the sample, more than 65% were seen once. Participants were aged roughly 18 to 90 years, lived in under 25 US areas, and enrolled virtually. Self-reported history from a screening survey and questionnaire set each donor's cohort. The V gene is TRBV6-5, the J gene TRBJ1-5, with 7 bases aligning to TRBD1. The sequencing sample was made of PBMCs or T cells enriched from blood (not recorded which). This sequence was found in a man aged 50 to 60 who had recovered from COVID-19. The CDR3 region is CASGRDSGDFQPQHF. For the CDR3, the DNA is TGTGCCAGCGGCCGGGACAGCGGAGATTTTCAGCCCCAGCATTTT.